One sample yielded the 20 T cell receptor beta chains listed below, sequenced in a study of T-cell reconstitution after alpha-beta-depleted transplantation in children. The authors prepared the TCRbeta library with unique molecular identifiers. TCRdb processed the PCR reads anew with MiXCR; each CDR3 protein has one entry. Of around 700,000 distinct CDR3 sequences listed, around 13% are singletons. The specimen was PBMCs, collected before TCRalphabeta/CD19-depleted stem cell transplant. The receptors originated from a girl between 2 and 10 years old with congenital amegakaryocytic thrombocytopenia, due to receive a stem cell transplant.

This clonotype has ten or more counts. The rearrangement uses TRBV28 and TRBJ2-4, with D tentatively TRBD1 or TRBD2 (6 bases each). The V end lost 2 bases, the J end lost 3 bases, and 11 bases lay between the germline ends. Germline CDR1 reads MDHEN; CDR2 reads SYDVKM. The CDR3 runs to 15 residues. CDR3: CASSLKGEVKNIQYF. Here the CDR3 DNA reads TGTGCCAGCAGTTTAAAGGGGGAGGTCAAAAACATTCAGTACTTC.

This clonotype has a count of ten or more. The gene calls are TRBV11-2 and TRBJ1-1, with a possible D match to TRBD1 (5 bases). V was pared by 1 base and J by 1 base, with 16 bases between. The CDR3 sequence is 17 residues long. Germline CDR1 is SGHAT and CDR2 is FQNNGV. CDR3: CASSLAPWSGRNTEAFF. The DNA of the CDR3 is TGTGCCAGCAGCTTAGCCCCGTGGTCGGGACGGAACACTGAAGCTTTCTTT.

Points on this clonotype: One junction end does not reproduce the germline sequence, and a read error may be involved. The chain couples TRBV5-1 to TRBJ2-3; D unresolved. Germline CDR1 SGHRS, CDR2 YFSETQ. The CDR3 runs 15 residues. CDR3 DNA: TGCGCCAGCAGCTTGGCCCCACCTGGCACAGATACGCGGTATTTT. It specifies CASSLAPPGTDTRYF.

This clonotype was counted at least ten times. This chain connects TRBV5-1 to TRBJ2-2; D is ambiguous. Germline-derived CDR1 and CDR2 are SGHRS and YFSETQ. Trimming removed 3 bases from V and 3 bases from J, with 9 bases in between. This CDR3 spans 14 amino acids. DNA of the CDR3: TGCGCCAGCAGCTACCCTCGGGACACCGGGGAGCTGTTTTTT. It translates to CASSYPRDTGELFF. The entire variable domain, with the rest obtained from reference TRBV5-1 and TRBJ2-2, is as follows: KAGVTQTPRYLIKTRGQQVTLSCSPISGHRSVSWYQQTPGQGLQFLFEYFSETQRNKGNFPGRFSGRQFSNSRSEMNVSTLELGDSALYLCASSYPRDTGELFFGEGSRLTVL.

This chain links TRBV6-5 with TRBJ2-5; tentatively, D is TRBD2 (6 bases). V was shortened by 0 bases and J by 5 bases, with 22 bases between the two germline ends. The germline gives CDR1 MNHEY, CDR2 SVGAGI. This CDR3 spans 18 amino acids. The CDR3 DNA reads as TGTGCCAGCAGTTACTCGAAATTAGGGCCGGGAGTAGTCGAGACCCAGTACTTC. Its protein is CASSYSKLGPGVVETQYF.

This rearrangement joins TRBV27 to TRBJ2-2; 8 nucleotides line up with TRBD2. The junction had 12 bases not matched to a gene; V was cut back by 3 bases and J by 6 bases. This CDR3 comprises 17 residues. Germline-derived CDR1 and CDR2 are MNHEY and SMNVEV (reference sequence). CDR3 in amino acids: CASSFGLTGTRAGELFF. The CDR3 DNA reads TGTGCCAGCAGTTTTGGGCTAACCGGGACTAGGGCCGGGGAGCTGTTTTTT.

This clonotype was seen repeatedly, ten times or more. The J gene is TRBJ1-2, the V gene TRBV4-1, with 10 positions matching TRBD1. Germline trimming cut 5 bases from V and 4 bases from J; bases unmatched to any gene: 10. Germline V gene data show CDR1 as MGHRA and CDR2 as YSYEKL. This CDR3 is 16 amino acids long. CDR3 sequence: CASSSRDRGLSYGYTF. CDR3 sequence (DNA): TGCGCCAGCAGCTCCCGGGACAGGGGATTATCCTATGGCTACACCTTC.

On this clonotype: Possible read error: a much larger clone is one base away. J is TRBJ2-1 and V is TRBV20-1; D unclear. The last part of the DNA fits TRBJ2-7 better; the J call may be wrong. The CDR3 loop spans 11 amino acids. Germline CDR1 reads DFQATT; CDR2 reads SNEGSKA (reference sequence). CDR3 in DNA: TGCAGTGCTTTAATCGGTACTGAGCAGTACTTC. Amino acid sequence: CSALIGTEQYF.

This clonotype was observed a few times. J is TRBJ2-5 and V is TRBV7-2, with D maybe TRBD2 (6 bases). V shed 2 bases and J shed 3 bases, with 10 bases lying between them. The length of the CDR3 is 14 residues. CDR1 SGHTA and CDR2 FQGNSA come from the germline V gene. CDR3 bases: TGTGCCAGCAGCTTACATCGCGGGAAAGAGACCCAGTACTTC. Protein sequence: CASSLHRGKETQYF.

The CDR3 nucleotides are TGTGCCACCAGCAGATCTGTGGGGGTTAGCGGGAGTGAAGAGCAGTACTTC. This translates into CATSRSVGVSGSEEQYF. This sequence joins TRBV15 and TRBJ2-7, with 9 bases identical to TRBD2. CDR1 is LNHNV, CDR2 YYDKDF, per germline (reference sequence). The trim removed 2 bases at V and 7 bases at J, leaving 15 bases unmatched. The CDR3 is 17 residues long.

This clonotype was detected only a few times. CDR3 amino acids: CASSQGQGAWQPQHF. The CDR3 DNA reads as TGCGCCAGCAGCCAAGGACAGGGGGCTTGGCAGCCCCAGCATTTT. The chain recombines TRBV4-1 with TRBJ1-5, with 10 bases identical to TRBD1. The CDR3 totals 15 residues. V lost 1 base to trimming and J lost 7 bases; unmatched junction nucleotides: 4. Germline-derived CDR1 and CDR2 are MGHRA and YSYEKL.

This clonotype was seen ten or more times. This rearrangement joins TRBV27 to TRBJ2-1; D may be TRBD1 or TRBD2 (5 bases each). Germline CDR1 and CDR2: MNHEY and SMNVEV (reference sequence). The CDR3 contains 13 residues. Between the trimmed V and J ends, which lost 8 bases and 4 bases, there was a span of 12 bases. The CDR3 loop reads CASAYGGYNEQFF. As DNA, the CDR3 is TGTGCCAGCGCCTATGGGGGATACAATGAGCAGTTCTTC.

This clonotype was recorded at least ten times. The chain joins TRBV5-1 to TRBJ2-1; TRBD2 might be the D (6 bases). Trimming removed 7 bases at V and 3 bases at J, with 17 bases between. The CDR3 has 15 residues. CDR1 SGHRS and CDR2 YFSETQ come from the germline V gene. The DNA of the CDR3 is TGCGCCAGCCGACCGGGGGAGTCGGTCTACAATGAGCAGTTCTTC. Amino acid sequence: CASRPGESVYNEQFF.

This clonotype was seen only a few times. The chain couples TRBV20-1 to TRBJ2-1, with 12 nucleotides matching TRBD2. V lost 2 bases to trimming and J lost 6 bases; unmatched junction nucleotides: 11. This CDR3 has 17 amino acids. The germline V gene has CDR1 DFQATT and CDR2 SNEGSKA (reference sequence). CDR3 sequence (DNA): TGCAGTGCTAGACTCGCGGCTAGCGGGAGGGTAAGCAATGAGCAGTTCTTC. It specifies CSARLAASGRVSNEQFF.

This clonotype was recorded many times. The chain recombines TRBV29-1 with TRBJ2-1, with D perhaps TRBD1 (5 bases). Trimming pared 5 bases from V and 10 bases from J, leaving 15 bases between. Germline V gives CDR1 SQVTM, CDR2 ANQGSEA. The CDR3 sequence is 12 residues long. CDR3 region: CSVSTTGWEQFF. CDR3 sequence (DNA): TGCAGCGTTTCCACCACAGGCTGGGAGCAGTTCTTC.

This clonotype has a count of ten or more. The gene calls are TRBV12-3 or TRBV12-4 and TRBJ2-3; D gene unclear. With 6 bases removed from V and 2 bases from J, the gap between germline ends came to 15 bases. The CDR3 has 15 residues. This CDR3 reads CASRPAGSHTDTQYF. The CDR3, as DNA: TGTGCCAGCAGACCCGCTGGATCTCACACAGATACGCAGTATTTT.

This clonotype was counted only a few times. The rearrangement uses TRBV27 and TRBJ2-1; D may correspond to TRBD1 or TRBD2 (6 bases each). V was cut by 3 bases and J by 6 bases, with 27 bases left in between. Germline CDR1 is MNHEY and CDR2 is SMNVEV (reference sequence). CDR3 size: 19 residues. The CDR3 loop is CASSFLEVGSGGLTNEQFF. CDR3 in DNA: TGTGCCAGCAGTTTTCTCGAGGTCGGGTCCGGGGGCCTTACCAATGAGCAGTTCTTC.

This clonotype was picked up a small number of times. The V call is TRBV5-1, the J call TRBJ2-7; no clear D gene. The CDR3 totals 15 residues. The germline V gene encodes CDR1 SGHRS and CDR2 YFSETQ. V was cut by 1 base and J by 2 bases, with 13 bases left in between. CDR3 sequence: CASSLIRQDPYEQYF. The CDR3 DNA reads TGCGCCAGCAGCTTGATTCGTCAGGACCCCTACGAGCAGTACTTC.

This clonotype appeared many times. V and J are TRBV5-1 and TRBJ2-3; no reliable D call. The V and J ends lost 0 bases and 0 bases respectively, with 8 bases between them. From germline, CDR1 is SGHRS and CDR2 YFSETQ. CDR3 length: 15 residues. For the CDR3, the DNA is TGCGCCAGCAGCTTGGACAAGCCTAGCACAGATACGCAGTATTTT. It encodes CASSLDKPSTDTQYF.

J is TRBJ2-1 and V is TRBV28; D is uncertain. Per germline, CDR1 MDHEN and CDR2 SYDVKM. The CDR3 totals 15 residues. The V end lost 6 bases, the J end lost 0 bases, and 12 bases lay between the germline ends. In DNA, the CDR3 is TGTGCCAGCAGGAACCTTAGAGGCTCCTACAATGAGCAGTTCTTC. It translates to CASRNLRGSYNEQFF.